This T cell receptor (beta chain) was profiled in a study of cytomegalovirus exposure and HLA in healthy donors. V was clipped by 0 bases and J by 3 bases, with 8 bases between them. Germline V gene data show CDR1 as SGHVS and CDR2 as FQNEAQ. The CDR3 is 14 amino acids. Study-wide results and limits: In vitro testing confirmed three CMV-associated chains as specific for CMV antigens.

Healthy people donating bone marrow made up the donors. PCR amplification relied on 60 Vbeta primers (plus 13 Jbeta primers). Original handling: Later, an analysis found 80 million or so unique TCR beta chains, and about 10 million of these were shared. This table comes from immunoSEQ multiplex PCR, and its TCRdb copy is limited to in-frame clones, with some not included. Clone size and the V and J calls come from that table; the DNA yielded D and trimming. With 130,000 to 150,000 clones in the sample, the ten largest clones hold 1.6%. As for this clone: The antigen is unknown.

The sample comprised PBMCs. The receptor was derived from a woman aged 50 to 60 in good health and CMV-seronegative. This sequence joins TRBV7-8 and TRBJ2-5; D perhaps matches TRBD1 (6 bases). The CDR3 loop is CASSLAWTEETQYF. The CDR3 nucleotides are TGTGCCAGCAGCTTAGCGTGGACAGAAGAGACCCAGTACTTC. Drawing the rest from reference TRBV7-8 and TRBJ2-5, the complete variable domain is GAGVSQSPRYKVAKRGQDVALRCDPISGHVSLFWYQQALGQGPEFLTYFQNEAQLDKSGLPSDRFFAERPEGSVSTLKIQRTQQEDSAVYLCASSLAWTEETQYFGPGTRLLVL.